These 20 T cell receptor beta chains came from one sample sequenced in a study of beta chain features in type 1 diabetes. Broader study findings: There was a moderate but significant shortening of TCRB CDR3s in all four CD4+ subsets of Type 1 diabetes patients.

For these TCRs, the target antigens are not known. Expressed TCRB transcripts were sequenced after all isolated RNA was converted to cDNA. Assay: immunoSEQ multiplex PCR; the TCRdb copy retains only in-frame clones and omits some. The profile covers about 660,000 clones, with 11% to 15% appearing a single time and 0.035% to 0.045% taken by the ten largest. Sequencing input: naive CD4+ T cells from blood. Every receptor here comes from a man aged 18-30 years with type 1 diabetes.

This clone appeared a few times. The chain carries TRBV25-1 and TRBJ1-1; a possible D gene is TRBD1 (5 bases). Trimming stripped 3 bases from V and 4 bases from J, with 12 bases between. The CDR3 runs 14 residues. Germline values: CDR1 MGHDK, CDR2 SYGVNS. CDR3 coding DNA: TGTGCCAGCAGTGACAGGGCGTTTGGCACTGAAGCTTTCTTT. Translated: CASSDRAFGTEAFF. Drawing the rest from reference TRBV25-1 and TRBJ1-1, the complete variable domain is EADIYQTPRYLVIGTGKKITLECSQTMGHDKMYWYQQDPGMELHLIHYSYGVNSTEKGDLSSESTVSRIRTEHFPLTLESARPSHTSQYLCASSDRAFGTEAFFGQGTRLTVV.

Concerning this clone itself: Within the sample, other DNA sequences also encode this same CDR3. The V call is TRBV30, the J call TRBJ2-2; a possible D gene is TRBD2 (6 bases). Germline CDR1 is GTSNPN and CDR2 is SVGIG (reference sequence). V was shortened by 2 bases and J by 5 bases, with 6 bases between the two germline ends. CDR3 length: 12 residues. The CDR3, as DNA: TGTGCCTGGAGTCGGGGGACCGGGGAGCTGTTTTTT. It translates to CAWSRGTGELFF.

The chain recombines TRBV15 with TRBJ2-7; D might be TRBD1 or TRBD2, each matching 5 bases. With 1 base removed from V and 2 bases from J, the gap between germline ends came to 9 bases. This CDR3 is 14 amino acids long. Germline CDR1 LNHNV, CDR2 YYDKDF (reference sequence). CDR3 residues: CATSRAGTTYEQYF. CDR3 in DNA: TGTGCCACCAGCAGAGCTGGGACCACCTACGAGCAGTACTTC.

This clone was detected a few times. One end of the junction fails to match germline, which may point to a read error. The same CDR3 also results from other DNA sequences found in this sample. The genes are TRBV29-1 and TRBJ2-3, with D possibly matching TRBD2 (6 bases). Germline loops: CDR1 SQVTM, CDR2 ANQGSEA. The CDR3 extends over 12 amino acids. The CDR3 DNA is TGCAGCGTTGACGGGGGAACAGATACGCAGTACTTT. Its protein product is CSVDGGTDTQYF.

This clone was detected only a few times. The CDR3 sequence: CASSSGATGEQYF. The DNA for the CDR3 is TGTGCCAGCAGTTCTGGGGCGACCGGCGAGCAGTACTTC. V and J are TRBV27 and TRBJ2-7; the D gene is possibly TRBD1 (5 bases). CDR1 is MNHEY and CDR2 is SMNVEV in the germline V gene (reference sequence). The V end lost 4 bases, the J end lost 6 bases, and 13 bases lay between the germline ends. The CDR3 covers 13 residues.

The chain uses TRBV5-4 and TRBJ1-2, with 7 nucleotides matching TRBD1. Germline CDR1 SGHNT, CDR2 YYREEE (reference sequence). The CDR3 totals 13 residues. V shed 1 base and J 7 bases; nucleotides not matched to a gene: 4. The CDR3, as DNA: TGTGCCAGCAGCTTGAAAGGGGGCGCTGGCTACACCTTC. Protein: CASSLKGGAGYTF.

Only a few counts were recorded for this clone. The chain joins TRBV10-3 to TRBJ1-1; D gene unclear. This CDR3 has 13 amino acids. V gave up 5 bases and J gave up 1 base, with 8 bases separating them. In germline, CDR1 is ENHRY, CDR2 SYGVKD. The CDR3 DNA reads TGTGCCATCAGTCCGGCCAAGAACACTGAAGCTTTCTTT. Translation gives CAISPAKNTEAFF.

This clone turned up a few times. V and J are TRBV2 and TRBJ2-3, with D uncertain. Trimming left V 3 bases short and J 3 bases short, with 7 bases between. The CDR3 is 13 residues long. In germline, CDR1 is SNHLY, CDR2 FYNNEI. The DNA of the CDR3 is TGTGCCAGCAGTGACATGGGTACAGATACGCAGTATTTT. Encoded protein: CASSDMGTDTQYF. The variable domain in full, with the rest retrieved from reference TRBV2 and TRBJ2-3, is EPEVTQTPSHQVTQMGQEVILRCVPISNHLYFYWYRQILGQKVEFLVSFYNNEISEKSEIFDDQFSVERPDGSNFTLKIRSTKLEDSAMYFCASSDMGTDTQYFGPGTRLTVL.

This clone showed up many times. The gene calls are TRBV10-3 and TRBJ2-3, with D unclear. The germline V gene has CDR1 ENHRY and CDR2 SYGVKD. Trimming cost V 8 bases and J 5 bases, with 8 bases left between them. The CDR3 totals 11 residues. In DNA, the CDR3 is TGTGCCATCGGTCCGGTAGATACGCAGTATTTT. Encoded protein: CAIGPVDTQYF.

This clone was seen a handful of times. The chain has TRBV4-3 and TRBJ2-3; no firm D call. The CDR3 length is 14 residues. V dropped 0 bases and J dropped 3 bases, with 7 bases sitting between them. Germline CDR1 LGHNA, CDR2 YSLEER. CDR3 bases: TGCGCCAGCAGCCAAGATCTAAGGACAGATACGCAGTATTTT. This translates into CASSQDLRTDTQYF.

The rearrangement uses TRBV7-2 and TRBJ2-3, with TRBD2 matching over 14 bases. The junction had 8 bases not matched to a gene; V was cut back by 3 bases and J by 9 bases. Germline lookup yields CDR1 SGHTA and CDR2 FQGNSA. The CDR3 has 16 amino acids. CDR3 sequence: CASSFGVGLAGGTQYF. As DNA, the CDR3 is TGTGCCAGCAGCTTTGGAGTTGGACTAGCGGGAGGAACGCAGTATTTT.

This chain joins TRBV7-9 and TRBJ1-3, with D maybe TRBD1 (5 bases). The V gene's germline CDR1 is SEHNR and CDR2 FQNEAQ (reference sequence). V was cut by 5 bases and J by 0 bases, with 11 bases left in between. The CDR3 is 15 amino acids. CDR3 amino acids: CASSPSGGSGNTIYF. For the CDR3, the DNA is TGTGCCAGCAGCCCCTCTGGGGGCTCTGGAAACACCATATATTTT.

This clone was found a few times. The rearrangement links TRBV4-3 to TRBJ1-6; TRBD1 matches 7 bases. V dropped 1 base and J dropped 11; count of bases not matched to a gene: 8. Germline assignment: CDR1 LGHNA and CDR2 YSLEER. The CDR3 covers 15 residues. CDR3: CASSQGRQGDTPLHF. CDR3 in DNA: TGCGCCAGCAGCCAAGGTCGGCAGGGGGACACACCCCTCCACTTT.

The sample holds a few counts of this clone. The CDR3 spells CSARQGSEQYF. In DNA form, the CDR3 reads TGCAGTGCGAGACAGGGCAGCGAGCAGTACTTC. This chain joins TRBV20-1 and TRBJ2-7; 7 bases line up with TRBD1. The CDR3 runs to 11 residues. The junction had 5 bases not matched to a gene; V was cut back by 6 bases and J by 6 bases. Looked up from germline, CDR1 is DFQATT and CDR2 is SNEGSKA (reference sequence).

This clone was counted between two and nine times. This rearrangement joins TRBV28 to TRBJ2-2, with D tentatively TRBD2 (6 bases). Trimming pared 3 bases from V and 7 bases from J, leaving 24 bases between. Germline lookup yields CDR1 MDHEN and CDR2 SYDVKM. This CDR3 spans 18 amino acids. This chain's CDR3 is CASSLEQPRGPLYGELFF. CDR3 nucleotides: TGTGCCAGCAGTTTGGAACAGCCGCGGGGACCCTTATACGGGGAGCTGTTTTTT.

The genes are TRBV7-2 and TRBJ1-3; D is uncertain. The germline V gene encodes CDR1 SGHTA and CDR2 FQGNSA. Between the trimmed V and J ends, which lost 2 bases and 8 bases, there was a span of 7 bases. The CDR3 consists of 12 residues. CDR3 region: CASSLWADTIYF. CDR3 nucleotide sequence: TGTGCCAGCAGCTTATGGGCCGACACCATATATTTT.

This clone was counted between two and nine times. The chain joins TRBV2 to TRBJ2-3; TRBD2 might be the D (5 bases). The germline V gene encodes CDR1 SNHLY and CDR2 FYNNEI. V lost 7 bases, J lost 0 bases, and 11 bases lay in between. This CDR3 region has 14 residues. The CDR3: CASTGGLSTDTQYF. The CDR3 DNA sequence: TGTGCCAGCACCGGCGGGCTGAGCACAGATACGCAGTATTTT.

This chain connects TRBV5-1 to TRBJ2-3, with TRBD2 identical over 12 bases. The ends lost 3 bases at V and 2 bases at J; junction bases unmatched: 7. Germline V lookup: CDR1 SGHRS, CDR2 YFSETQ. This CDR3 is built from 17 residues. CDR3 loop: CASSSGGLAGFTDTQYF. The DNA of the CDR3 is TGCGCCAGCAGCTCGGGGGGACTAGCGGGTTTCACAGATACGCAGTATTTT.

This clone has just a few counts. CDR3 in amino acids: CASSELDRRNTEAFF. In nucleotides, the CDR3 is TGTGCCAGCAGTGAGCTGGACAGAAGGAACACTGAAGCTTTCTTT. The genes are TRBV25-1 and TRBJ1-1, with D perhaps matching TRBD1 (6 bases). CDR1 is MGHDK, CDR2 SYGVNS, per germline. The CDR3 is 15 amino acids. V was pared by 3 bases and J by 1 base, with 12 bases between.

This clone was observed a handful of times. The chain employs TRBV11-2 and TRBJ1-5, with D unresolved. V gave up 4 bases and J gave up 9 bases, with 7 bases separating them. Germline CDR1 and CDR2: SGHAT and FQNNGV. The CDR3 loop spans 11 amino acids. The CDR3 protein is CASSSYGPQHF. DNA for the CDR3: TGTGCCAGCAGCTCATATGGGCCCCAGCATTTT.